The 19 T cell receptor beta chains below were found in one sample sequenced in a study of blood T cell repertoires in COVID-19. Repertoires were generated with immunoSEQ multiplex PCR, while TCRdb's copy carries only in-frame clones and drops some. Among roughly 230,000 clones listed, about 85% were seen once. The sample was PBMCs or T cells enriched from blood (not recorded which). Receptors originate from a woman aged 45-65 years who had been exposed to COVID-19.

This clone is a singleton in its sample. This chain uses TRBV7-7 with TRBJ2-1; a weak D match, TRBD1 (5 bases). Trimming pared 5 bases from V and 9 bases from J, leaving 14 bases between. The CDR3 covers 13 residues. The V gene's germline CDR1 is SSHAT and CDR2 FNYEAQ (reference sequence). CDR3 loop: CASSPPGQGEQFF. As DNA, the CDR3 is TGTGCCAGCAGCCCCCCCGGACAAGGTGAGCAGTTCTTC.

The chain uses TRBV3-1 (or the pseudogene TRBV3-2) and TRBJ1-4; 8 nucleotides align to TRBD1. CDR1 LGHDT and CDR2 YNNKEL come from the germline V gene (reference sequence). With V trimmed by 2 bases and J by 6 bases, 8 bases remained unmatched. The CDR3 runs to 16 residues. The CDR3 sequence: CASSQYETGAYEKLFF. DNA of the CDR3: TGTGCCAGCAGCCAATACGAGACAGGGGCTTATGAAAAACTGTTTTTT.

This clone has a handful of counts. V usage is TRBV19 and J usage is TRBJ1-2; D unclear. The V and J ends lost 7 bases and 6 bases respectively, with 18 bases between them. Germline V gene sequence: CDR1 LNHDA, CDR2 SQIVND (reference sequence). The CDR3 loop spans 14 amino acids. This CDR3 is CASMRRGSLDGYTF. In DNA, the CDR3 is TGTGCCAGTATGCGCAGAGGGTCCCTTGATGGCTACACCTTC. The entire variable domain, with the rest obtained from reference TRBV19 and TRBJ1-2, is as follows: DGGITQSPKYLFRKEGQNVTLSCEQNLNHDAMYWYRQDPGQGLRLIYYSQIVNDFQKGDIAEGYSVSREKKESFPLTVTSAQKNPTAFYLCASMRRGSLDGYTFGSGTRLTVV.

The chain recombines TRBV6-6 with TRBJ1-6, with 8 positions matching TRBD1. J gave up 0 bases and V 6 bases, and 4 bases lay outside the gene matches. The CDR3 has 16 residues. Germline V CDR1 and CDR2: MNHNY, SVGAGI (reference sequence). CDR3 in amino acids: CASSLQGVSYNSPLHF. CDR3 DNA: TGTGCCAGCAGCCTACAGGGGGTCTCCTATAATTCACCCCTCCACTTT.

J is TRBJ1-1 and V is TRBV30; tentatively, D is TRBD1 (5 bases). The germline V gene encodes CDR1 GTSNPN and CDR2 SVGIG (reference sequence). Trimming took 2 bases from V and 4 from J, leaving 11 bases between them. This CDR3 is built from 13 residues. The CDR3 here is CAWSSGFGTEAFF. The CDR3 DNA follows: TGTGCCTGGAGTTCAGGGTTTGGCACTGAAGCTTTCTTT.

This chain connects TRBV1 to TRBJ1-1; no DNA check was done on the table's D call, TRBD1. TRBV1 is annotated as a pseudogene. The CDR3 has 16 residues. CDR3 residues: CTSSQDIQGMRTEAFF. The CDR3 DNA sequence: TGCACCAGCAGCCAAGATATTCAGGGGATGAGGACTGAAGCTTTCTTT.

This clone came up a few times. This chain joins TRBV28 and TRBJ1-1, with D perhaps matching TRBD1 (6 bases). Looked up from germline, CDR1 is MDHEN and CDR2 is SYDVKM. Trimming shortened V by 3 bases and J by 4 bases, and 12 bases separated the two germline ends. The CDR3 spans 14 residues. The chain's CDR3 is CASSFGDTATEAFF. The CDR3 region has the DNA TGTGCCAGCAGTTTCGGGGACACCGCCACTGAAGCTTTCTTT.

This clone was detected once. V usage is TRBV4-3 and J usage is TRBJ2-7, with 7 bases identical to TRBD2. This CDR3 has 17 residues. V trimming: 3 bases; J trimming: 0 bases; junction bases outside the gene matches: 11. Germline V gene lookup returns CDR1 LGHNA and CDR2 YSLEER. CDR3 amino acids: CASSHQGAGGSSYEQYF. In DNA form, the CDR3 reads TGCGCCAGCAGCCATCAAGGGGCCGGGGGGAGCTCCTACGAGCAGTACTTC.

This sequence joins TRBV11-1 and TRBJ2-3; D may be TRBD1 (5 bases). V dropped 8 bases and J dropped 8 bases, with 17 bases sitting between them. Germline V CDR1 and CDR2: SGHAT, FQDESV (reference sequence). The CDR3 runs 13 residues. CDR3 sequence: CASAIIGAVTQYF. The CDR3 bases are TGTGCCAGCGCAATCATAGGGGCGGTTACGCAGTATTTT.

CDR3 sequence (DNA): TGTGCCAGTAGTATCGGTCAGGGGGTCCAAGAGACCCAGTACTTC. This translates into CASSIGQGVQETQYF. The chain has TRBV19 and TRBJ2-5; 7 positions agree with TRBD1. Trimming cost V 3 bases and J 1 base; bases outside gene matches: 5. The CDR3 sequence is 15 residues long. Germline V gives CDR1 LNHDA, CDR2 SQIVND (reference sequence).

The gene calls are TRBV2 and TRBJ1-2; 8 nucleotides agree with TRBD1. With V trimmed by 3 bases and J by 5 bases, 5 bases remained unmatched. The germline V gene has CDR1 SNHLY and CDR2 FYNNEI. This CDR3 comprises 14 residues. The CDR3 loop is CASSEAGGGYGYTF. DNA for the CDR3: TGTGCCAGCAGTGAGGCAGGGGGCGGGTATGGCTACACCTTC.

Comments on this clone: Other DNA sequences in this specimen translate into the identical CDR3. This rearrangement joins TRBV3-1 (or the pseudogene TRBV3-2) to TRBJ2-7; tentative D call: TRBD1 (5 bases). The CDR3 is 12 amino acids. The V end lost 3 bases, the J end lost 4 bases, and 7 bases lay between the germline ends. Germline V gene sequence: CDR1 LGHDT, CDR2 YNNKEL (reference sequence). The CDR3: CASSQGPYEQYF. The CDR3 bases are TGTGCCAGCAGCCAGGGGCCATACGAGCAGTACTTC.

The chain uses TRBV4-3 and TRBJ1-6; D ambiguous. The germline CDR1 and CDR2 sequences are LGHNA and YSLEER. The CDR3 length is 15 residues. Trimming left V 1 base short and J 7 bases short, with 11 bases between. The CDR3 DNA is TGCGCCAGCAGCCAAGTCGGAGGGTACAATTCACCCCTCCACTTT. The encoded protein is CASSQVGGYNSPLHF.

V and J are TRBV19 and TRBJ2-7; TRBD1 might be the D (6 bases). V was cut by 5 bases and J by 2 bases, with 13 bases left in between. The CDR3 spans 14 residues. The V gene's germline CDR1 is LNHDA and CDR2 SQIVND (reference sequence). CDR3 sequence (DNA): TGTGCCAGTAGTGGGGCAGGGGCTACCTACGAGCAGTACTTC. Protein sequence: CASSGAGATYEQYF.

The chain joins TRBV9 to TRBJ2-2; 8 bases are a match to TRBD2. The ends lost 0 bases at V and 6 bases at J; junction bases unmatched: 10. The germline V gene encodes CDR1 SGDLS and CDR2 YYNGEE. CDR3 length equals 17 residues. The CDR3 loop reads CASSVAPGLATAGELFF. The DNA for the CDR3 is TGTGCCAGCAGCGTAGCTCCAGGACTAGCAACGGCCGGGGAGCTGTTTTTT.

This clone occurred a few times. This rearrangement joins TRBV12-3 or TRBV12-4 to TRBJ1-1; D unclear. The CDR3 runs to 12 residues. V lost 7 bases, J lost 11 bases, and 17 bases lay in between. CDR3 DNA: TGTGCCAGCAACCCCCGGGAGGGTTTGGCTTTCTTT. Its translation: CASNPREGLAFF.

J is TRBJ1-1 and V is TRBV12-5; 10 bases agree with TRBD1. Germline lookup yields CDR1 LGHNT and CDR2 FRNRAP. This CDR3 is 14 amino acids long. The junction had 7 bases not matched to a gene; V was cut back by 5 bases and J by 7 bases. CDR3 region: CASGGDRGKIEAFF. The CDR3 DNA reads TGTGCTAGTGGTGGGGACAGGGGTAAGATTGAAGCTTTCTTT.

This CDR3 reads CASSDTLAYEQYF. CDR3 nucleotides: TGTGCCAGCAGTGACACTCTGGCCTACGAGCAGTACTTC. The chain has TRBV2 and TRBJ2-7; D ambiguous. Germline assignment: CDR1 SNHLY and CDR2 FYNNEI. The CDR3 is made up of 13 amino acids. Trimming stripped 3 bases from V and 2 bases from J, with 8 bases between.

The DNA for the CDR3 is TGTGCCAGCAGCTTATCTGGGGGGGCAACCGCAGATACGCAGTATTTT. Its protein product is CASSLSGGATADTQYF. This sequence joins TRBV7-2 and TRBJ2-3, with D perhaps matching TRBD2 (7 bases). This CDR3 comprises 16 residues. Germline assignment: CDR1 SGHTA and CDR2 FQGNSA. Between the trimmed V and J ends, which lost 2 bases and 4 bases, there was a span of 16 bases.